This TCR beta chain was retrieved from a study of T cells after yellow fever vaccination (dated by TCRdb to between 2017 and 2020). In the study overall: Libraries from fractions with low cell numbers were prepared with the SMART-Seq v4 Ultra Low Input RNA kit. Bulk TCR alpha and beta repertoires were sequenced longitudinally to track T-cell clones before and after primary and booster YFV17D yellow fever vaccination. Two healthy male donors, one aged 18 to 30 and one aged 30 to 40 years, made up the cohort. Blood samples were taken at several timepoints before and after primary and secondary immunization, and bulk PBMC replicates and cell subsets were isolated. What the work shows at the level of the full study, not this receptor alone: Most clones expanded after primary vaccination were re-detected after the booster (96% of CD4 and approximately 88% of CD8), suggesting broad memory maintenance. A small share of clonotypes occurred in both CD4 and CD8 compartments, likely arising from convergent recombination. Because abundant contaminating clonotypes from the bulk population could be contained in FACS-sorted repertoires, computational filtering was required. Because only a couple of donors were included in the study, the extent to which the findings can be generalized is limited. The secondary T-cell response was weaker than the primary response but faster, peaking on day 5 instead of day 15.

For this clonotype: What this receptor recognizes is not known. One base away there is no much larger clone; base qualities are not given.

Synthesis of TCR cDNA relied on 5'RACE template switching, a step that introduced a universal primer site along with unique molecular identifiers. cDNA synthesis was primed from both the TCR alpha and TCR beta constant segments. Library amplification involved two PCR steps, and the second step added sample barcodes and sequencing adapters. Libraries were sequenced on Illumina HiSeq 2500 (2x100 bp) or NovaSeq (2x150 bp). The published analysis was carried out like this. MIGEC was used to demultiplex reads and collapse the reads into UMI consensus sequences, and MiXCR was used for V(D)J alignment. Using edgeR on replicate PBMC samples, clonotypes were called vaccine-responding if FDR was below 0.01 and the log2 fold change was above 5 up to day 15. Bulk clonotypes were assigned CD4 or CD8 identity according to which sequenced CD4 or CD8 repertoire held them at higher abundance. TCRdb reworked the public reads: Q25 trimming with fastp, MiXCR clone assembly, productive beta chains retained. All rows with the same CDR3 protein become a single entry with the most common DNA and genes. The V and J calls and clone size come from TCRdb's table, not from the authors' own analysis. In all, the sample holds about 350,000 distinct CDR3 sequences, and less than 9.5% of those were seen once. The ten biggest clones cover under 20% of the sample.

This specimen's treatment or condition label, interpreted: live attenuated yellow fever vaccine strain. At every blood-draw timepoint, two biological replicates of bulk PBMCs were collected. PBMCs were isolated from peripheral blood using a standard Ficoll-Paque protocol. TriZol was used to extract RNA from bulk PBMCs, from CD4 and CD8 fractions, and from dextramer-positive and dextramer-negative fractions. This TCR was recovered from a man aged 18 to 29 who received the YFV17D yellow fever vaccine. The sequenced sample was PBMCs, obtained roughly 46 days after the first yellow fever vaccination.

The sequence in DNA is TGCGCCAGCAGCCAAGGGCCGGCAGTCAATCAGCCCCAGCATTTT. Translated, this gives CASSQGPAVNQPQHF. The V gene is TRBV4-1 and the J gene is TRBJ1-5; the D gene is not confidently resolved. The CDR3 sequence holds 15 residues, the cysteine and phenylalanine included. Only the CDR3 DNA is retained, 45 bases long and in frame from the first base. The V and J ends are trimmed by 1 base and 3 bases, leaving 10 bases between them. In the germline V gene, CDR1 corresponds to MGHRA and CDR2 to YSYEKL.